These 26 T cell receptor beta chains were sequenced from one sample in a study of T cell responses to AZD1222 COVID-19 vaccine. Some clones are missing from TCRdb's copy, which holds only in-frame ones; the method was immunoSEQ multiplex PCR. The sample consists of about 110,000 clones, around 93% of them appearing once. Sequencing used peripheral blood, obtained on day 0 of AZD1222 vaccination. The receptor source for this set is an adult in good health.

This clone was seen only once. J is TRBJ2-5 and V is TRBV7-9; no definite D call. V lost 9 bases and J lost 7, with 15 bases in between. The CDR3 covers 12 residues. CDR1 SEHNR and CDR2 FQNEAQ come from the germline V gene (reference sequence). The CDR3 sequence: CASTGLVGTQYF. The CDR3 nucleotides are TGTGCCAGTACCGGGCTGGTCGGGACCCAGTACTTC.

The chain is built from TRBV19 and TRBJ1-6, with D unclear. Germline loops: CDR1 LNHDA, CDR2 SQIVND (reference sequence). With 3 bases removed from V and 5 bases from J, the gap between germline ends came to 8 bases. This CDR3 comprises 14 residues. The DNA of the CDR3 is TGTGCCAGTAGTATGACATTAAATAATTCACCCCTCCACTTT. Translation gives CASSMTLNNSPLHF.

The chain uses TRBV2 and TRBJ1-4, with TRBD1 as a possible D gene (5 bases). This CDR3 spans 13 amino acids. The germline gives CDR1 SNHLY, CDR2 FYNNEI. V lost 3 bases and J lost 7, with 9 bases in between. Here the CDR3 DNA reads TGTGCCAGCAGTGATCGAGGGGCTGAAAAACTGTTTTTT. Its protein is CASSDRGAEKLFF.

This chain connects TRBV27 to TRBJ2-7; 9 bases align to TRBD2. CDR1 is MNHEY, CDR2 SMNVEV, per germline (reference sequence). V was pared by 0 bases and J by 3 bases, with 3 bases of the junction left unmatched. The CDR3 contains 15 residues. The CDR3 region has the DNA TGTGCCAGCAGTTTATCGCCTAGCGGGATCTACGAGCAGTACTTC. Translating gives CASSLSPSGIYEQYF.

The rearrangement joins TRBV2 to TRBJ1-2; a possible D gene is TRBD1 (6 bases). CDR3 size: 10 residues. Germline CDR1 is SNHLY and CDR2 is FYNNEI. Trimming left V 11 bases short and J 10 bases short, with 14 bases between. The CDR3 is CAGTTGTYTF. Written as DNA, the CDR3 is TGTGCCGGAACCACAGGGACCTACACCTTC. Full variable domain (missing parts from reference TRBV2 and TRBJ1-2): EPEVTQTPSHQVTQMGQEVILRCVPISNHLYFYWYRQILGQKVEFLVSFYNNEISEKSEIFDDQFSVERPDGSNFTLKIRSTKLEDSAMYFCAGTTGTYTFGSGTRLTVV.

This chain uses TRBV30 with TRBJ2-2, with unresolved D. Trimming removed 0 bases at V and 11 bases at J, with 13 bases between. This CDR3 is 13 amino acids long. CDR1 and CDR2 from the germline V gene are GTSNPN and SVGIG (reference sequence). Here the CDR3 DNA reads TGTGCCTGGAGTGTAGGCCGATCGACCGAGCTGTTTTTT. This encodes CAWSVGRSTELFF.

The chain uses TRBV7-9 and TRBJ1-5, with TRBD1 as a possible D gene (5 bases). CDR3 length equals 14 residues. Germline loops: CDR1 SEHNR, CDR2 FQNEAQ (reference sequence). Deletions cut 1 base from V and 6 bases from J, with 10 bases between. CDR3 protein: CASSLDGGVQPQHF. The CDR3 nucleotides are TGTGCCAGCAGCTTAGATGGGGGAGTTCAGCCCCAGCATTTT.

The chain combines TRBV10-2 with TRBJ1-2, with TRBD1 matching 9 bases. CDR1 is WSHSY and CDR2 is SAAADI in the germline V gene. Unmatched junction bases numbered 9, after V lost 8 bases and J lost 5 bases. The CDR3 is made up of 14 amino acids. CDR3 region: CASSRDRVGYGYTF. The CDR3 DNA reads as TGCGCCAGCTCCCGGGACAGGGTTGGGTATGGCTACACCTTC.

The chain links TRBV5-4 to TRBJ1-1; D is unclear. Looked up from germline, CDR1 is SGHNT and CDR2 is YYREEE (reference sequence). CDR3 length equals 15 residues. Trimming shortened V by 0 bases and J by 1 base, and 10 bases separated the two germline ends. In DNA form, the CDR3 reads TGTGCCAGCAGCTTGGGAGGACTGTCGAACACTGAAGCTTTCTTT. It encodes CASSLGGLSNTEAFF.

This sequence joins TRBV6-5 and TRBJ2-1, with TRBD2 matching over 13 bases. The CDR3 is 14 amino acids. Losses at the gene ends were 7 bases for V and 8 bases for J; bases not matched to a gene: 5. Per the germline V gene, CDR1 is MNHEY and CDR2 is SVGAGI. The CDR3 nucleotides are TGTGCCAGCACCAGACTAGCGGGGGGCGATGAGCAGTTCTTC. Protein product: CASTRLAGGDEQFF.

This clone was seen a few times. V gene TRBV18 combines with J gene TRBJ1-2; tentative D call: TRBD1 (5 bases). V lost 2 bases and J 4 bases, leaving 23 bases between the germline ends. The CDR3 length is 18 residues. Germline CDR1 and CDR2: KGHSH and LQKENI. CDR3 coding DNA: TGTGCCAGCTCACCAATCAGGGCAGCCTTTATACCACTCTATGGCTACACCTTC. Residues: CASSPIRAAFIPLYGYTF.

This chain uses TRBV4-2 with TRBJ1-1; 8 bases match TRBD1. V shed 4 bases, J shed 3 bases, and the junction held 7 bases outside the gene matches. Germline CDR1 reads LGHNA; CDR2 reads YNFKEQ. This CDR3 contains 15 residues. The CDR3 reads CASSPPGGEYTEAFF. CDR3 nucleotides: TGTGCCAGCAGCCCCCCAGGGGGCGAATACACTGAAGCTTTCTTT.

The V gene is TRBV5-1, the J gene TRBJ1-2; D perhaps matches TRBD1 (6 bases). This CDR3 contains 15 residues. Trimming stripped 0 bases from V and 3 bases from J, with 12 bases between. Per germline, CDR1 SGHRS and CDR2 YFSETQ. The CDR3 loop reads CASSLAPTGDYGYTF. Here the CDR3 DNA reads TGCGCCAGCAGCTTGGCCCCGACAGGAGACTATGGCTACACCTTC. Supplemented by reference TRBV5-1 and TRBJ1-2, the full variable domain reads KAGVTQTPRYLIKTRGQQVTLSCSPISGHRSVSWYQQTPGQGLQFLFEYFSETQRNKGNFPGRFSGRQFSNSRSEMNVSTLELGDSALYLCASSLAPTGDYGYTFGSGTRLTVV.

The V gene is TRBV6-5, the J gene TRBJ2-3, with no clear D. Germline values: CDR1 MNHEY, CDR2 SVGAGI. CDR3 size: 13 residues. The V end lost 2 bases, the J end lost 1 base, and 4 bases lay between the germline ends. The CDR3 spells CASSYGGTDTQYF. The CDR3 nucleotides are TGTGCCAGCAGTTACGGGGGCACAGATACGCAGTATTTT.

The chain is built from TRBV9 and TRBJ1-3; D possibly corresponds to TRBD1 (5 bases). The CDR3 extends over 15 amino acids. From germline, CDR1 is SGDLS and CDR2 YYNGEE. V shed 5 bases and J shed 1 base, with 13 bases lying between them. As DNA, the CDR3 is TGTGCCAGCAGAGCCGGGAGGGGATCTGGAAACACCATATATTTT. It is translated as CASRAGRGSGNTIYF. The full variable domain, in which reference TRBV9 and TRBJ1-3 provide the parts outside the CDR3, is DSGVTQTPKHLITATGQRVTLRCSPRSGDLSVYWYQQSLDQGLQFLIQYYNGEERAKGNILERFSAQQFPDLHSELNLSSLELGDSALYFCASRAGRGSGNTIYFGEGSWLTVV.

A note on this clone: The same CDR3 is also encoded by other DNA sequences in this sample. Written as DNA, the CDR3 is TGTGCCAGCAGCCCAGGACAGGGGTATGGCTACACCTTC. It yields the protein CASSPGQGYGYTF. The rearrangement uses TRBV7-9 and TRBJ1-2; 9 bases align to TRBD1. The V gene's germline CDR1 is SEHNR and CDR2 FQNEAQ (reference sequence). The CDR3 totals 13 residues. J was trimmed by 5 bases and V by 5 bases; bases with no gene match: 3.

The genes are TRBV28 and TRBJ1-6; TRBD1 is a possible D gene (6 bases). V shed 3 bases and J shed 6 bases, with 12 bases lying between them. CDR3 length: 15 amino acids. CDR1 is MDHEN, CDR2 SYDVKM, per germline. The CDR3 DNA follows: TGTGCCAGCAGTTTGCCCCAGGGGAGTAATTCACCCCTCCACTTT. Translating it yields CASSLPQGSNSPLHF.

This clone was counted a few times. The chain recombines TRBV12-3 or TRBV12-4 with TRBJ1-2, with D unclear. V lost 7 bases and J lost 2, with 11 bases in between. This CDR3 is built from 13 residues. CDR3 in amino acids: CASTSGYNYGYTF. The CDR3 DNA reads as TGTGCCAGCACCTCGGGGTACAACTATGGCTACACCTTC.

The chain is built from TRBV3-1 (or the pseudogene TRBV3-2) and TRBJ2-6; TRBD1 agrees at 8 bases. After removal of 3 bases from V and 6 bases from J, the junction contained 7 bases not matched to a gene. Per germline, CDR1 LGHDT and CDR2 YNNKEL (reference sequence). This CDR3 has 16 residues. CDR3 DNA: TGTGCCAGCAGCCAGGGAACAGGGGGGTCGGCCAACGTCCTGACTTTC. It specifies CASSQGTGGSANVLTF.

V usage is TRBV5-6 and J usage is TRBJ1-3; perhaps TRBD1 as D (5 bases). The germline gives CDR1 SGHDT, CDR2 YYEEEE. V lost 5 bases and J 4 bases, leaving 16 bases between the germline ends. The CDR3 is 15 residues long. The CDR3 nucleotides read TGTGCCAGCAGTCCCGAGGGGCGATCGGGAAACACCATATATTTT. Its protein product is CASSPEGRSGNTIYF.

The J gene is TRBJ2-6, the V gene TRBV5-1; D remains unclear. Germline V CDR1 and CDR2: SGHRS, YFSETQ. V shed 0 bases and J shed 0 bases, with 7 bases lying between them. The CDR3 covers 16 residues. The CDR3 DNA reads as TGCGCCAGCAGCTTGGTACCGTCCTCTGGGGCCAACGTCCTGACTTTC. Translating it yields CASSLVPSSGANVLTF.

CDR3 coding DNA: TGTGCCGGACGGGCCTCCGAGGGTCGTGGTCAGCCCCAGCATTTT. Translating it yields CAGRASEGRGQPQHF. The rearrangement links TRBV28 to TRBJ1-5; D uncertain. Germline V gives CDR1 MDHEN, CDR2 SYDVKM. There are 15 residues in the CDR3. The V end lost 11 bases, the J end lost 6 bases, and 23 bases lay between the germline ends. The entire variable domain, with the rest obtained from reference TRBV28 and TRBJ1-5, is as follows: DVKVTQSSRYLVKRTGEKVFLECVQDMDHENMFWYRQDPGLGLRLIYFSYDVKMKEKGDIPEGYSVSREKKERFSLILESASTNQTSMYLCAGRASEGRGQPQHFGDGTRLSIL.

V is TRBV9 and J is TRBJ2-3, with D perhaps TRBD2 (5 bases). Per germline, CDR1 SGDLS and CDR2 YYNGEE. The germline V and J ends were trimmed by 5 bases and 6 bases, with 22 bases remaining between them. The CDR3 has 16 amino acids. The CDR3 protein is CASSGPREGALDTQYF. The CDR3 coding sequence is TGTGCCAGCAGTGGCCCCCGAGAGGGCGCCTTGGATACGCAGTATTTT.

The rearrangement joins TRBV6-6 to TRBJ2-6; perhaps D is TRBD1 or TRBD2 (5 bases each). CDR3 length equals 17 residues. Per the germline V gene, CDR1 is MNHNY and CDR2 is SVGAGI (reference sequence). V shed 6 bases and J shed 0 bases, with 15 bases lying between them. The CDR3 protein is CASSRGTEFSGANVLTF. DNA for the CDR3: TGTGCCAGCAGCCGAGGGACGGAATTCTCTGGGGCCAACGTCCTGACTTTC.

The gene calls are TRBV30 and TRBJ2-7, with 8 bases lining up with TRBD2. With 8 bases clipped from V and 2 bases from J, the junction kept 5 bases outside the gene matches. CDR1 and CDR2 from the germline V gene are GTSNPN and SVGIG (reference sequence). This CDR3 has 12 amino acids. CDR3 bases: TGTGCCACTGAGCGGGGGACCTACGAGCAGTACTTC. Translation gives CATERGTYEQYF. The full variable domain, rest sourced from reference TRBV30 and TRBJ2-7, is SQTIHQWPATLVQPVGSPLSLECTVEGTSNPNLYWYRQAAGRGLQLLFYSVGIGQISSEVPQNLSASRPQDRQFILSSKKLLLSDSGFYLCATERGTYEQYFGPGTRLTVT.

The CDR3 sequence: CASLTGGRAEAFF. CDR3 coding DNA: TGTGCCAGCTTGACGGGCGGGAGGGCTGAAGCTTTCTTT. The genes are TRBV28 and TRBJ1-1; D ambiguous. The ends were cut back, 8 bases at V and 6 bases at J, with 16 bases in the middle. In germline, CDR1 is MDHEN, CDR2 SYDVKM. The CDR3 runs 13 residues.